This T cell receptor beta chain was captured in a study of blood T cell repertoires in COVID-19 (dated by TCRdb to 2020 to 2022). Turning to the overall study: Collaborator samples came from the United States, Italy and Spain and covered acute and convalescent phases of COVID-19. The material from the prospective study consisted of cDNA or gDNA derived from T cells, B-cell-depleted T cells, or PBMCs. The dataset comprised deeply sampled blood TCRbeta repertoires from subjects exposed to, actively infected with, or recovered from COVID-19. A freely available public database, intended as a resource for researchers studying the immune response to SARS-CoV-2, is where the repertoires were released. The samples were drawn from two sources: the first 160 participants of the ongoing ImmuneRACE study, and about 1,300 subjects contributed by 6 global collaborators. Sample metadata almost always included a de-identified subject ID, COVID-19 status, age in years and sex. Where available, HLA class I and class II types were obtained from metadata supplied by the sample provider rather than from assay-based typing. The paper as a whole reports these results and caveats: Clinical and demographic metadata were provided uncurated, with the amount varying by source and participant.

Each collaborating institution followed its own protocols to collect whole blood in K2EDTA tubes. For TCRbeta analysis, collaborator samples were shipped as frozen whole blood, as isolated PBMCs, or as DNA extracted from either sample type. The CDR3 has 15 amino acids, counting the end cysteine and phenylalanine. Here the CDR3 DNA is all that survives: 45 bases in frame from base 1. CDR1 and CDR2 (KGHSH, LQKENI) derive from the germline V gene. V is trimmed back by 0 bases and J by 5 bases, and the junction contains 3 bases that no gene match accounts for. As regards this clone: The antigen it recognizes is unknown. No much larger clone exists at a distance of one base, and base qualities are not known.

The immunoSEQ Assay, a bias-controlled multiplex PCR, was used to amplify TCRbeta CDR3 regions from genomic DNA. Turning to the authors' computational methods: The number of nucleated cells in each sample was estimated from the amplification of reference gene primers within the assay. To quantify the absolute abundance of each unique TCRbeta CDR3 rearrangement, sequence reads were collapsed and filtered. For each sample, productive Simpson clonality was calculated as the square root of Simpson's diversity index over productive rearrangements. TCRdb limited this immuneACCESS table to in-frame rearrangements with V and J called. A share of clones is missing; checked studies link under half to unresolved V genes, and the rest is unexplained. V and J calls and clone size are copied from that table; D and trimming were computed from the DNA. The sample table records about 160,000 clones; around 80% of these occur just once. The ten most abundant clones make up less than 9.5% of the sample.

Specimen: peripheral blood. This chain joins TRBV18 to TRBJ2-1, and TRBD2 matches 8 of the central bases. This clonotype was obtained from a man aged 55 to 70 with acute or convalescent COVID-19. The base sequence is TGTGCCAGCTCACCACCTAGCGGGGCCAACAATGAGCAGTTCTTC. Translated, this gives CASSPPSGANNEQFF.